This TCR beta chain originates from a study of T cell changes during pregnancy in multiple sclerosis. The data were produced by immunoSEQ multiplex PCR, yet TCRdb's version contains in-frame clones alone and is incomplete. This table has tens of thousands of clones, 85% to 95% appearing once. CDR1 and CDR2 (germline): SEHNR, FQNEAQ (reference sequence). The CDR3 consists of 13 residues. V was trimmed by 10 bases and J by 1 base, leaving 13 bases between them. This chain connects TRBV7-9 to TRBJ1-1; TRBD1 might be the D (6 bases). The clonotype was recovered from a female donor in good health, enrolled as a control in a pregnancy study. This specimen consisted of CD8+ T cells from peripheral blood mononuclear cells, obtained in the third trimester of pregnancy. The CDR3 DNA is TGTGCCACTCTGGGAGGGGGGAACACTGAAGCTTTCTTT. Its protein product is CATLGGGNTEAFF.